This T cell receptor (beta chain) derives from a study of PD-L1 blockade in urothelial cancer. Synthetic TCR analog templates were added to each PCR reaction. The assay was immunoSEQ multiplex PCR, and TCRdb's table has in-frame clones only and misses some. The sample has 48,000 or so clones, around 88% seen once. The CDR3 loop spans 16 amino acids. Looked up from germline, CDR1 is LGHNA and CDR2 is YSLEER. Trimming pared 4 bases from V and 8 bases from J, leaving 23 bases between. Time point of the sample: pretreatment peripheral blood. This sequence originates from a woman aged 60-75 years with urothelial cancer. The chain links TRBV4-3 to TRBJ1-2; perhaps TRBD1 as D (6 bases). The specimen comprised PBMCs, sampled around atezolizumab (anti-PD-L1) treatment. The CDR3 reads CASSLSTGFQNEGYTF. As DNA, the CDR3 is TGCGCCAGCAGCCTTTCAACAGGGTTTCAGAATGAGGGCTACACCTTC.